This T cell receptor (beta chain) was retrieved from a study of cytomegalovirus exposure and HLA in healthy donors. As for the study in general: Counted in an early data release were roughly 87 million unique TCRs from HLA-typed donors.

Use of 60 Vbeta and 13 Jbeta primers characterized the PCR. Generated by immunoSEQ multiplex PCR, the TCRdb table keeps only in-frame clones and is missing some. The sample yields 95,000 to 150,000 clones, about 81% seen once. Trimming cost V 9 bases and J 7 bases; bases outside gene matches: 9. Germline CDR1 reads SGHDT; CDR2 reads YYEEEE. The CDR3 runs to 14 residues. The chain links TRBV5-6 to TRBJ2-1; TRBD1 matches 11 bases. The sample was PBMCs. This clonotype originated in a woman between 40 and 55 years old in good health and CMV-seropositive. The CDR3 spells CATQGTGGFNEQFF. The CDR3, as DNA: TGTGCCACGCAAGGGACAGGGGGTTTTAATGAGCAGTTCTTC.